The clone carrying this T cell receptor (beta chain) was counted a few times. Its antigen is still unknown. The source of the sample is a study of beta chain features in type 1 diabetes. The ends lost 2 bases at V and 6 bases at J; junction bases unmatched: 7. Germline lookup yields CDR1 GTSNPN and CDR2 SVGIG (reference sequence). This CDR3 has 14 residues. Study-wide results and limits: More deletions and fewer insertions at VDJ junctions were seen in type 1 diabetes patients. Moderate yet significant TCRB CDR3 shortening was seen in Type 1 diabetes patients in all four CD4+ subsets.

The sequenced template was cDNA made from the entire isolated RNA. The data were produced by immunoSEQ multiplex PCR, yet TCRdb's version contains in-frame clones alone and is incomplete. The data contain a few hundred thousand clones, roughly 14% of them singletons. This receptor was identified in a woman younger than 30 with type 1 diabetes. The V call is TRBV30, the J call TRBJ2-1; 7 bases align to TRBD1. What was sequenced was naive CD4+ T cells from blood. CDR3 nucleotides: TGTGCCTGGAGTTTCACAGGGGTCGGCAATGAGCAGTTCTTC. As protein: CAWSFTGVGNEQFF.